The 20 T cell receptor beta chains given below trace back to one sample, sequenced in a study of blood T cells in healthy people across ages. Sample-barcoded 5' priming and a J-beta primer mix drove a second PCR of roughly 7 to 11 cycles. TCRdb reprocessed the 5' RACE reads via MiXCR and lists one record per CDR3 protein. The sample includes more than 800,000 distinct CDR3 sequences, 29% of them seen just once. The sample was blood. The receptors stem from a woman of 80 years or more in good health.

The CDR3 nucleotides are TGTGCCAGCAGTTACTCCCCCAAGGCGAGCGGGGGGGTACTTGGGGAGACCCAGTACTTC. Encoded protein: CASSYSPKASGGVLGETQYF. This sequence joins TRBV6-2 or TRBV6-3 and TRBJ2-5, with 10 positions matching TRBD2. V lost 0 bases to trimming and J lost 5 bases; unmatched junction nucleotides: 18. CDR3 length: 20 residues. Germline loops: CDR1 MNHEY, CDR2 SVGEGT.

Many counts were recorded for this clonotype. The chain uses TRBV20-1 and TRBJ2-5; TRBD1 agrees at 7 bases. CDR1 and CDR2 from the germline V gene are DFQATT and SNEGSKA (reference sequence). This CDR3 contains 14 residues. V lost 2 bases and J lost 3; bases outside the gene matches: 6. Here the CDR3 DNA reads TGCAGTGCTAGAAGAGGGGGCGGTAAAGAGACCCAGTACTTC. The encoded protein is CSARRGGGKETQYF.

This clonotype was counted once. This chain joins TRBV20-1 and TRBJ1-1; maybe TRBD1 (5 bases). Looked up from germline, CDR1 is DFQATT and CDR2 is SNEGSKA (reference sequence). This CDR3 spans 14 amino acids. Between the trimmed V and J ends, which lost 6 bases and 5 bases, there was a span of 19 bases. This CDR3 reads CSATRARGKTEAFF. CDR3 nucleotides: TGCAGTGCGACCAGGGCGCGGGGGAAAACTGAAGCTTTCTTT.

This clonotype showed up many times. This chain joins TRBV29-1 and TRBJ2-3; D is possibly TRBD2 (6 bases). CDR1 and CDR2 (germline): SQVTM, ANQGSEA. Trimming removed 5 bases at V and 4 bases at J, with 13 bases between. This CDR3 comprises 13 residues. This chain's CDR3 is CSVWNSGADTQYF. CDR3 coding DNA: TGCAGCGTTTGGAATAGCGGCGCAGATACGCAGTATTTT.

This clonotype was found many times. The rearrangement joins TRBV9 to TRBJ2-3; D is perhaps TRBD1 (6 bases). The V end lost 3 bases, the J end lost 1 base, and 21 bases lay between the germline ends. Germline V gives CDR1 SGDLS, CDR2 YYNGEE. The CDR3 runs to 18 residues. The DNA for the CDR3 is TGTGCCAGCAGCGGCAGCAGGGGCTCAGGTCCCCGCACAGATACGCAGTATTTT. As protein: CASSGSRGSGPRTDTQYF.

This clonotype has only one observation. A read error may produce the germline difference seen at one junction end. The rearrangement uses TRBV6-2 or TRBV6-3 and TRBJ2-1; D is perhaps TRBD2 (5 bases). The V gene's germline CDR1 is MNHEY and CDR2 SVGEGT. CDR3 length: 16 amino acids. CDR3 in amino acids: CASSLKSPEGSNEQFF. The CDR3 DNA follows: TGTGCCAGCAGCCTCAAGAGTCCCGAGGGTTCAAATGAGCAGTTCTTT.

Points on this clonotype: This sequence may be a read error, since a much larger clone differs from it by one base. The chain recombines TRBV5-1 with TRBJ2-6; D remains ambiguous. The germline gives CDR1 SGHRS, CDR2 YFSETQ. The CDR3 length is 14 residues. The CDR3 protein is CVSSSEIGANVLTF. The CDR3 nucleotides are TGCGTCAGCAGCTCAGAGATTGGGGCCAACGTCCTGACTTTC.

Only a few counts were recorded for this clonotype. This chain links TRBV7-2 with TRBJ1-1; D call uncertain. The V gene lost 0 bases and the J gene lost 11 bases, with 13 bases spanning the gap. The CDR3 sequence is 13 residues long. Germline CDR1 SGHTA, CDR2 FQGNSA. CDR3 in DNA: TGTGCCAGCAGCTTAGCCACAGTACCACACGCTTTCTTT. Protein: CASSLATVPHAFF.

Of note for this clonotype: One end of the junction varies from germline; a read error may be responsible. In DNA, the CDR3 is TGTGCCGGCAGCTTAGGAGGTCGGGAAAAACTGTTTTTT. This codes for CAGSLGGREKLFF. The rearrangement links TRBV7-9 to TRBJ1-4; no definite D call. The CDR3 covers 13 residues. Germline values: CDR1 SEHNR, CDR2 FQNEAQ (reference sequence). Supplemented by reference TRBV7-9 and TRBJ1-4, the full variable domain reads DTGVSQNPRHKITKRGQNVTFRCDPISEHNRLYWYRQTLGQGPEFLTYFQNEAQLEKSRLLSDRFSAERPKGSFSTLEIQRTEQGDSAMYLCAGSLGGREKLFFGSGTQLSVL.

The chain carries TRBV7-6 and TRBJ2-3, with 10 bases that match TRBD1. This CDR3 spans 18 amino acids. J was trimmed by 2 bases and V by 1 base; bases with no gene match: 9. Germline values: CDR1 SGHVS, CDR2 FNYEAQ. The CDR3 region is CASSLGSGTGAFTDTQYF. For the CDR3, the DNA is TGTGCCAGCAGCTTAGGAAGCGGGACAGGGGCTTTCACAGATACGCAGTATTTT.

In its sample, this clonotype was seen a few times. The gene calls are TRBV6-2 or TRBV6-3 and TRBJ2-1; a weak D match, TRBD2 (5 bases). CDR1 is MNHEY, CDR2 SVGEGT, per germline. The ends were cut back, 1 base at V and 7 bases at J, with 5 bases in the middle. The CDR3 extends over 12 amino acids. The DNA of the CDR3 is TGTGCCAGCAGTTACTGGGAGAATGAGCAGTTCTTC. Translated: CASSYWENEQFF.

This clonotype appeared a few times. The chain joins TRBV7-3 to TRBJ2-5, with 8 nucleotides matching TRBD2. Germline CDR1 SGHTA, CDR2 FQGTGA. The junction had 4 bases not matched to a gene; V was cut back by 3 bases and J by 4 bases. The CDR3 has 14 amino acids. The CDR3, as DNA: TGTGCCAGCAGCTTTGGCGCGGGAGGAGAGACCCAGTACTTC. This sequence encodes CASSFGAGGETQYF.

This clonotype was picked up many times. The chain combines TRBV4-3 with TRBJ2-7; D remains ambiguous. From germline, CDR1 is LGHNA and CDR2 YSLEER. With 1 base removed from V and 0 bases from J, the gap between germline ends came to 7 bases. The CDR3 has 14 amino acids. CDR3 DNA: TGCGCCAGCAGCCAAGGAGGCGGCTCCTACGAGCAGTACTTC. It translates to CASSQGGGSYEQYF.

The V and J genes are TRBV7-8 and TRBJ1-1; TRBD1 matches at 7 bases. Germline values: CDR1 SGHVS, CDR2 FQNEAQ. V lost 0 bases to trimming and J lost 5 bases; unmatched junction nucleotides: 9. The CDR3 extends over 16 amino acids. Here the CDR3 DNA reads TGTGCCAGCAGCTTAGCGGGGACAGAGGGTGGAACTGAAGCTTTCTTT. Translation gives CASSLAGTEGGTEAFF.

This clonotype has more than one count but fewer than ten. The rearrangement uses TRBV5-1 and TRBJ2-2; D is unclear. The length of the CDR3 is 14 residues. Germline CDR1 SGHRS, CDR2 YFSETQ. Trimming stripped 0 bases from V and 7 bases from J, with 10 bases between. The CDR3 DNA follows: TGCGCCAGCAGCTTGGGCCTGGAGATCGGGGAGCTGTTTTTT. Residues: CASSLGLEIGELFF. Variable domain in full (rest from reference TRBV5-1 and TRBJ2-2): KAGVTQTPRYLIKTRGQQVTLSCSPISGHRSVSWYQQTPGQGLQFLFEYFSETQRNKGNFPGRFSGRQFSNSRSEMNVSTLELGDSALYLCASSLGLEIGELFFGEGSRLTVL.

This clonotype was seen ten or more times. V is TRBV5-1 and J is TRBJ1-2; D gene uncertain. Trimming stripped 0 bases from V and 5 bases from J, with 14 bases between. CDR3 length equals 15 residues. Germline-derived CDR1 and CDR2 are SGHRS and YFSETQ. CDR3 sequence (DNA): TGCGCCAGCAGCTTGGAATCCGCGGTGGCTTATGGCTACACCTTC. Translating it yields CASSLESAVAYGYTF. Using reference TRBV5-1 and TRBJ1-2 for the parts outside the CDR3, the full variable domain is KAGVTQTPRYLIKTRGQQVTLSCSPISGHRSVSWYQQTPGQGLQFLFEYFSETQRNKGNFPGRFSGRQFSNSRSEMNVSTLELGDSALYLCASSLESAVAYGYTFGSGTRLTVV.

This clonotype was found many times. A much larger clone differs by one base, so this may be a read error. J is TRBJ2-5 and V is TRBV6-2 or TRBV6-3; the D is unclear. Trimming took off 4 bases at V and 5 bases at J, with 5 bases between the two ends. The CDR3 sequence is 11 residues long. Per germline, CDR1 MNHEY and CDR2 SVGEGT. Here the CDR3 DNA reads TGTGCCAGCAGTTGGTTCGAGACCCAGTACTTC. This gives the protein CASSWFETQYF.

The chain has TRBV3-1 and TRBJ2-4; 12 bases agree with TRBD2. CDR1 and CDR2 (germline): LGHDT, YNNKEL (reference sequence). CDR3 length equals 20 residues. Trimming cost V 0 bases and J 0 bases; bases outside gene matches: 9. The DNA of the CDR3 is TGTGCCAGCAGCCAAGATAAACTAGCGGGGGGTGCTCTAGCCAAAAACATTCAGTACTTC. This gives the protein CASSQDKLAGGALAKNIQYF.

The rearrangement links TRBV20-1 to TRBJ2-5; no firm D call. The DNA end lines up better with TRBJ2-7; the J call may be wrong. Germline lookup yields CDR1 DFQATT and CDR2 SNEGSKA (reference sequence). The CDR3 is 13 residues long. DNA for the CDR3: TGCAGTGCTACATCGACCCATCCCTACGAGCAGTACTTC. Translating gives CSATSTHPYEQYF.

This clonotype was counted at least ten times. The chain uses TRBV6-2 or TRBV6-3 and TRBJ2-1; 9 bases line up with TRBD2. CDR3 size: 16 residues. V gave up 6 bases and J gave up 7 bases; unmatched junction bases: 13. The germline gives CDR1 MNHEY, CDR2 SVGEGT. For the CDR3, the DNA is TGTGCCAGCAGCTGGGGGCTAGCGGGACCCTTGAATGAGCAGTTCTTC. Protein: CASSWGLAGPLNEQFF.